The T cell receptor (beta chain) described here comes from a study of graft-versus-host responses after intestinal transplantation. Across the study: Induction using anti-thymocyte globulin, followed by tacrolimus and steroids for roughly 3 years, was given to all recipients. Notes on the study in general: The authors found GvH clones in recipient marrow, some appearing first in ileum or blood. Those patients showing graft-donor T cell macrochimerism displayed high graft-versus-host to host-versus-graft clonal ratios in allografts.

The CDR3 is made up of 15 amino acids. Germline V gene data show CDR1 as SGHDT and CDR2 as YYEEEE. With 0 bases clipped from V and 3 bases from J, the junction kept 1 base outside the gene matches. Libraries were prepared by immunoSEQ multiplex PCR; TCRdb keeps only in-frame clonotypes and omits some of them. The sample lists around 71,000 clones; 94% were seen once. In this sample, this clone turned up once. The antigen is undetermined. This specimen consisted of unstimulated CD8+ T cells sorted from spleen or lymph node cells, obtained before intestinal transplant. The chain is built from TRBV5-6 and TRBJ2-1; 9 bases line up with TRBD2. The clonotype comes from a human donor who received an intestinal transplant. CDR3 nucleotides: TGTGCCAGCAGCTTGGGACTAGCGGTCTACAATGAGCAGTTCTTC. It is translated as CASSLGLAVYNEQFF.